The T cell receptor (beta chain) described here comes from a study of cytomegalovirus exposure and HLA in healthy donors. Study-level findings and limits: In a later analysis, parvovirus B19, influenza, CMV and Epstein-Barr virus appeared linked to several top co-occurrence clusters.

Per the germline V gene, CDR1 is SGHDN and CDR2 is FVKESK. The CDR3 runs 15 residues. V shed 4 bases and J 6 bases; nucleotides not matched to a gene: 7. This PCR relied on a set of 60 Vbeta primers and 13 Jbeta primers. Only in-frame clones appear in the TCRdb table, and some are missing; sequencing was by immunoSEQ multiplex PCR. The profile shows 170,000 or so clones, 84% of them singletons. Turning to this clone: Its antigen is currently unknown.

This clonotype originated in a man between 18 and 35 years old in good health and CMV-seronegative. The sequenced sample was PBMCs. The chain carries TRBV14 and TRBJ2-1; 9 bases map to TRBD2. The CDR3 sequence is CASSPTGAGGNEQFF. DNA of the CDR3: TGTGCCAGCAGCCCCACGGGAGCGGGGGGCAATGAGCAGTTCTTC.